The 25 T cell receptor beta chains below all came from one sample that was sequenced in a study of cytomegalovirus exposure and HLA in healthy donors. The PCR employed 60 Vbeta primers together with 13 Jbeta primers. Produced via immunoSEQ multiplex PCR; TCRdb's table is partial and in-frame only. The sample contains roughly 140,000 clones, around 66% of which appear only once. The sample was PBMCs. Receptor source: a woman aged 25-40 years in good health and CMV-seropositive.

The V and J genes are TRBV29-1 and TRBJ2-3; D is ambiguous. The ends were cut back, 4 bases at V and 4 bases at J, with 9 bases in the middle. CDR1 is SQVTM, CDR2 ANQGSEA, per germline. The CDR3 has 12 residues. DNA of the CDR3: TGCAGCGTTGTTGACTTCGCAGATACGCAGTATTTT. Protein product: CSVVDFADTQYF.

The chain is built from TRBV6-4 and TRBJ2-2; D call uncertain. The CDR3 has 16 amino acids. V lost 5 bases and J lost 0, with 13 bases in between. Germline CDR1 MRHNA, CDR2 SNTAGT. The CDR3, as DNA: TGTGCCAGCAGTATTACACCCTCCACGAACACCGGGGAGCTGTTTTTT. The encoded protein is CASSITPSTNTGELFF.

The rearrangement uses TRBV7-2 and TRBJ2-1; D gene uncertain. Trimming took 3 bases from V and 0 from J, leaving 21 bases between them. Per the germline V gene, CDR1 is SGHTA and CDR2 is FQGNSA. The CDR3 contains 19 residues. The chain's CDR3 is CASSFPSNLLRSSYNEQFF. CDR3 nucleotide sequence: TGTGCCAGCAGCTTTCCTTCAAACTTACTGCGTAGCTCCTACAATGAGCAGTTCTTC.

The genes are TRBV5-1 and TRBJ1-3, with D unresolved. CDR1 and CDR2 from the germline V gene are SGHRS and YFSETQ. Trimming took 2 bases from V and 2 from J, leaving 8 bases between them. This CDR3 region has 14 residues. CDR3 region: CASSFLPAGNTIYF. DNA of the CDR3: TGCGCCAGCAGCTTCCTCCCCGCTGGAAACACCATATATTTT.

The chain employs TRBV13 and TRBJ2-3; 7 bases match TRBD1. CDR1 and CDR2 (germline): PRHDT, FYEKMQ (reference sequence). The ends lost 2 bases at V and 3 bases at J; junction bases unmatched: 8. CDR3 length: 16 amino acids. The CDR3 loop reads CASSLNTGARTDTQYF. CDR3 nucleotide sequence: TGTGCCAGCAGCTTAAATACAGGGGCACGGACAGATACGCAGTATTTT.

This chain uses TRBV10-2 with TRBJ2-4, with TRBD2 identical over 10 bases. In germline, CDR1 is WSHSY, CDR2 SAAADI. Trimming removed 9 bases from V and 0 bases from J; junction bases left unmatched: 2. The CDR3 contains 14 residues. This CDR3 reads CASLAGVAKNIQYF. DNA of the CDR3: TGCGCCAGTCTAGCGGGGGTAGCCAAAAACATTCAGTACTTC.

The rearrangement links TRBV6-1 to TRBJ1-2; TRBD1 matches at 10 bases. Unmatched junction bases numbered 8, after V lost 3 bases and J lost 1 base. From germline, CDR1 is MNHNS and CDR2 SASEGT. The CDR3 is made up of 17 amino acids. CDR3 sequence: CASSDLFGTGDNYGYTF. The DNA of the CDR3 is TGTGCCAGCAGTGATCTATTCGGGACAGGGGATAACTATGGCTACACCTTC.

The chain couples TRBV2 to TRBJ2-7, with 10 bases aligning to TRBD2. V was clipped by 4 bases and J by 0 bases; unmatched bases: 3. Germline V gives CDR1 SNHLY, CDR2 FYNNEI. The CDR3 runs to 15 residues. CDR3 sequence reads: CASSGSGGPSYEQYF. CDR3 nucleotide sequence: TGTGCCAGCAGTGGTAGCGGGGGGCCCTCCTACGAGCAGTACTTC.

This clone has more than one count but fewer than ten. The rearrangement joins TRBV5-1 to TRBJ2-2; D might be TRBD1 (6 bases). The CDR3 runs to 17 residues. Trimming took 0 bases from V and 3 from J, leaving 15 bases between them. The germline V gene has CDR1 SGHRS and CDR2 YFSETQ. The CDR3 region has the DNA TGCGCCAGCAGCTTGGGTGGGGGCGTTTCGGACACCGGGGAGCTGTTTTTT. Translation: CASSLGGGVSDTGELFF.

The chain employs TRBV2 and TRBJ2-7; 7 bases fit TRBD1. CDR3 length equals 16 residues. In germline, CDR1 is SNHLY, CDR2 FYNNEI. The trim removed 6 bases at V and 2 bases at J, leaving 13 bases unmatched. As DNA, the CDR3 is TGTGCCAGCAGCTTGTTTTTCGGTGACAGGGCCTACGAGCAGTACTTC. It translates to CASSLFFGDRAYEQYF.

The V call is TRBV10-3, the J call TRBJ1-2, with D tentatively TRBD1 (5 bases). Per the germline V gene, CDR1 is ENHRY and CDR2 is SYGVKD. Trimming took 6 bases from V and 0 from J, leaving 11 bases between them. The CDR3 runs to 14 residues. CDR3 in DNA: TGTGCCATCAGGCCCGGACAATCTAACTATGGCTACACCTTC. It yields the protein CAIRPGQSNYGYTF.

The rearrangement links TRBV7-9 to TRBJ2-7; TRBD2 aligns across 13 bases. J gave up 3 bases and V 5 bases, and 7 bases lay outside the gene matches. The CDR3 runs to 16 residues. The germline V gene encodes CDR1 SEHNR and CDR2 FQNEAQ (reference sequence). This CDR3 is CASSGRTSGGYYEQYF. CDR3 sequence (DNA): TGTGCCAGCAGCGGAAGGACTAGCGGGGGTTACTACGAGCAGTACTTC.

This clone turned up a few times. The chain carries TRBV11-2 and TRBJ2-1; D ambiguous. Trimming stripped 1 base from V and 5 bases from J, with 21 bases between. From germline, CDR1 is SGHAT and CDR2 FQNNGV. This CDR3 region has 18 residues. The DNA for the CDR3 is TGTGCCAGCAGCTTAGGCCCCTTGAGCAGGTTGAAACACAATGAGCAGTTCTTC. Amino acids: CASSLGPLSRLKHNEQFF.

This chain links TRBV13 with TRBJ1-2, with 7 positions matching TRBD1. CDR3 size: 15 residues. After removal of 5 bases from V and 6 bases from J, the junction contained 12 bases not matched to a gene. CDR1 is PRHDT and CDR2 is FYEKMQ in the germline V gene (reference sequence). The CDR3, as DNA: TGTGCCAGCAGCACAAAGGTCGGGACAGCGGATGGCTACACCTTC. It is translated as CASSTKVGTADGYTF. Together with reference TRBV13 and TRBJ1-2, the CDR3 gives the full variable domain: AAGVIQSPRHLIKEKRETATLKCYPIPRHDTVYWYQQGPGQDPQFLISFYEKMQSDKGSIPDRFSAQQFSDYHSELNMSSLELGDSALYFCASSTKVGTADGYTFGSGTRLTVV.

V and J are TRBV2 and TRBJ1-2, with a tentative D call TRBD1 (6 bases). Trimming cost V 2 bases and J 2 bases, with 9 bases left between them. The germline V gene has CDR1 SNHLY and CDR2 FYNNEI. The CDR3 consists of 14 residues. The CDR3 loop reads CASSEPGANYGYTF. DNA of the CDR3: TGTGCCAGCAGTGAACCAGGGGCCAACTATGGCTACACCTTC. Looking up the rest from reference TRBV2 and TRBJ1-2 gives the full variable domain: EPEVTQTPSHQVTQMGQEVILRCVPISNHLYFYWYRQILGQKVEFLVSFYNNEISEKSEIFDDQFSVERPDGSNFTLKIRSTKLEDSAMYFCASSEPGANYGYTFGSGTRLTVV.

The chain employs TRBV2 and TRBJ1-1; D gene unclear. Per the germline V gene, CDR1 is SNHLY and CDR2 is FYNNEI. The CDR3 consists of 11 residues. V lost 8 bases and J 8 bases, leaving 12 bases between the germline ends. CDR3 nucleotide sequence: TGTGCCAGCGGTATTGACTCCGAAGCTTTCTTT. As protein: CASGIDSEAFF.

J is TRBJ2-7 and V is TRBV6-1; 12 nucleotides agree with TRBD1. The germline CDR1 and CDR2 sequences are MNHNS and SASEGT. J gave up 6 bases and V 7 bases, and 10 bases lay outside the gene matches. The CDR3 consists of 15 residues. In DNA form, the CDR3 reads TGTGCCAGCATCCTCTACCGGGACAGGGGGCCCGAGCAGTACTTC. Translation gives CASILYRDRGPEQYF.

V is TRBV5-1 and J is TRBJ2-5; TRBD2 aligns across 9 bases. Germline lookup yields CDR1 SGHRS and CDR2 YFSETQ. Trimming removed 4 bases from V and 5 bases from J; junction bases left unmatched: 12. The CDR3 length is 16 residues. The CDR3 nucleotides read TGCGCCAGCAGCAGAGGGTCTAGCGGGGCCCCGGAGACCCAGTACTTC. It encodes CASSRGSSGAPETQYF.

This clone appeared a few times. CDR3 in amino acids: CASRTSRRNTGELFF. DNA of the CDR3: TGTGCCAGTCGGACTAGCCGAAGGAACACCGGGGAGCTGTTTTTT. The chain couples TRBV28 to TRBJ2-2, with 8 bases fitting TRBD2. The V gene end was trimmed by 9 bases and the J gene end by 1 base; junction bases not matched to a gene: 7. Germline values: CDR1 MDHEN, CDR2 SYDVKM. The CDR3 is 15 residues long.

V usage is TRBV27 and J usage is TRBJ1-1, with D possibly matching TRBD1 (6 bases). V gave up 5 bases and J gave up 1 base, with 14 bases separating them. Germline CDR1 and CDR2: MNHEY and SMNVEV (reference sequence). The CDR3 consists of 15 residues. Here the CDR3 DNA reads TGTGCCAGCAGTCAAAGGGCAGGGGCGAACACTGAAGCTTTCTTT. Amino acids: CASSQRAGANTEAFF.

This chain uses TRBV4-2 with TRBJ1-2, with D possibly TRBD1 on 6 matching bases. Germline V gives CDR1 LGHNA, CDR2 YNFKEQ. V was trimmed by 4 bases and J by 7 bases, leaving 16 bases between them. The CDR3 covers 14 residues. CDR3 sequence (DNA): TGTGCCAGCAGCCCCCCCACAGGGACGAGTGGCTACACCTTC. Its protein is CASSPPTGTSGYTF.

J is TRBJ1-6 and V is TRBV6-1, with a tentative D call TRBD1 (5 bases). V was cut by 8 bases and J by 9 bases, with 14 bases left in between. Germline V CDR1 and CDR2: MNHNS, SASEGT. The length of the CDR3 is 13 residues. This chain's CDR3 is CASVAGVSSPLHF. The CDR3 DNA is TGTGCCAGCGTCGCGGGGGTCTCTTCACCCCTCCACTTT.

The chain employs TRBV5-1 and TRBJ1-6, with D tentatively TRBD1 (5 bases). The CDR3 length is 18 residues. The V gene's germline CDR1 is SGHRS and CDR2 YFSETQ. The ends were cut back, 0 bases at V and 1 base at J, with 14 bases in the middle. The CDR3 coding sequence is TGCGCCAGCAGCTTGGTAGGGGTGATGCGGTCCTATAATTCACCCCTCCACTTT. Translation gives CASSLVGVMRSYNSPLHF.

The CDR3 region has the DNA TGTGCCAGCAGTACAGGGTTCAATCAGCCCCAGCATTTT. Translation: CASSTGFNQPQHF. The chain uses TRBV9 and TRBJ1-5, with D perhaps matching TRBD1 (6 bases). The CDR3 is 13 residues long. Germline values: CDR1 SGDLS, CDR2 YYNGEE. V was clipped by 5 bases and J by 3 bases, with 9 bases between them.

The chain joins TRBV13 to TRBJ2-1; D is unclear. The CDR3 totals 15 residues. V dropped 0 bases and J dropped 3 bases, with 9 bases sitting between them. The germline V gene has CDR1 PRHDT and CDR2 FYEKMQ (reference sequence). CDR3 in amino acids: CASSLGRRSYNEQFF. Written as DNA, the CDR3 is TGTGCCAGCAGCTTAGGACGGCGGAGCTACAATGAGCAGTTCTTC.